Many counts were recorded for the clone carrying this T cell receptor beta chain. The source of the sample is a study of Graves' ophthalmopathy and Graves' hyperthyroidism. Amplified material comprised TCR beta CDR3 regions derived from RNA transcripts. First-round RT-PCR employed HTBI primers, with a second-round multiplex PCR after it. TCRdb re-analysed the multiplex PCR reads in MiXCR, keeping a single row per CDR3 protein. There are 45,000 to 60,000 distinct CDR3 sequences in the sample; more than 40% occur only once, and 4.7% lies in the top ten. Uncontrolled infections, pregnancy, lactation or other autoimmune diseases led to patient exclusion. The length of the CDR3 is 17 residues. CDR1 is SGHNT, CDR2 YYREEE, per germline (reference sequence). The V gene end was trimmed by 0 bases and the J gene end by 6 bases; junction bases not matched to a gene: 9.

Source material: peripheral blood. This clonotype originated in an adult woman with Graves' ophthalmopathy. The V and J genes are TRBV5-4 and TRBJ2-1, with 10 bases fitting TRBD2. CDR3 sequence reads: CASSLELRAGGTNEQFF. The CDR3 bases are TGTGCCAGCAGCTTGGAACTTCGAGCGGGAGGGACCAATGAGCAGTTCTTC. Drawing the rest from reference TRBV5-4 and TRBJ2-1, the complete variable domain is ETGVTQSPTHLIKTRGQQVTLRCSSQSGHNTVSWYQQALGQGPQFIFQYYREEENGRGNFPPRFSGLQFPNYSSELNVNALELDDSALYLCASSLELRAGGTNEQFFGPGTRLTVL.